This T cell receptor beta chain is drawn from a study of blood T cell repertoires in COVID-19. Method: immunoSEQ multiplex PCR; TCRdb's copy keeps in-frame clones and lacks some. The sample includes over 150,000 clones, around nine tenths of them seen just once. Per germline, CDR1 LNHDA and CDR2 SQIVND (reference sequence). V was trimmed by 0 bases and J by 2 bases, leaving 7 bases between them. This CDR3 region has 14 residues. Material for sequencing was peripheral blood. The chain has TRBV19 and TRBJ2-5; perhaps TRBD1 as D (5 bases). The sequence came from a woman between 18 and 30 years old who had recovered from COVID-19. CDR3 nucleotides: TGTGCCAGTAGTATAGATGACAGACAAGAGACCCAGTACTTC. Its translation: CASSIDDRQETQYF.